Presented here are 7 T cell receptor beta chains from one specimen sequenced in a study of CD4+ T cells in melanoma. Assay used: immunoSEQ multiplex PCR; TCRdb lists only in-frame clones, some missing. The sample records some 9,900 clones, around 70% being singletons. Sequenced sample: tumor tissue. These receptors came from a human donor with melanoma.

This rearrangement joins TRBV27 to TRBJ2-1, with TRBD2 as a possible D gene (7 bases). V was shortened by 7 bases and J by 3 bases, with 19 bases between the two germline ends. The CDR3 totals 16 residues. The germline CDR1 and CDR2 sequences are MNHEY and SMNVEV (reference sequence). CDR3: CASTPWEGGDYNEQFF. The CDR3 bases are TGTGCCAGCACCCCTTGGGAAGGGGGGGACTACAATGAGCAGTTCTTC.

This rearrangement joins TRBV7-8 to TRBJ2-3; 8 bases are a match to TRBD1. The CDR3 has 15 residues. The trim removed 4 bases at V and 1 base at J, leaving 4 bases unmatched. CDR1 and CDR2 from the germline V gene are SGHVS and FQNEAQ. CDR3 amino acids: CASSSTGGGTDTQYF. DNA for the CDR3: TGTGCCAGCAGCTCTACAGGGGGAGGCACAGATACGCAGTATTTT.

This chain links TRBV7-7 with TRBJ1-5; D gene uncertain. Between the trimmed V and J ends, which lost 3 bases and 2 bases, there was a span of 20 bases. Germline values: CDR1 SSHAT, CDR2 FNYEAQ (reference sequence). The CDR3 runs to 18 residues. The CDR3, as DNA: TGTGCCAGCAGCTTGGCCCGAGGACTTTCCTGGGGCAATCAGCCCCAGCATTTT. This gives the protein CASSLARGLSWGNQPQHF.

This clone was counted only a few times. The J gene is TRBJ2-1, the V gene TRBV7-2; no clear D gene. The CDR3 length is 14 residues. Germline CDR1 SGHTA, CDR2 FQGNSA. Trimming removed 3 bases from V and 5 bases from J, with 11 bases in between. This CDR3 is CASSFGPTNNEQFF. DNA of the CDR3: TGTGCCAGCAGCTTCGGGCCTACAAACAATGAGCAGTTCTTC.

This sequence joins TRBV5-8 and TRBJ1-2; 7 bases fit TRBD1. This CDR3 is built from 14 residues. V was clipped by 2 bases and J by 4 bases; unmatched bases: 5. CDR1 is SGHTS and CDR2 is YDEGEE in the germline V gene. The CDR3 nucleotides are TGTGCCAGCAGCTTTAACCAGGGGGGCTATGGCTACACCTTC. Translated, it gives CASSFNQGGYGYTF.

The sample holds a few counts of this clone. The J gene is TRBJ2-7, the V gene TRBV7-9, with 7 nucleotides matching TRBD2. CDR1 is SEHNR, CDR2 FQNEAQ, per germline (reference sequence). CDR3 length: 15 amino acids. The ends lost 7 bases at V and 1 base at J; junction bases unmatched: 10. The CDR3, as DNA: TGTGCCAGCACCCCCGGGAGTAGCGGGTCCTACGAGCAGTACTTC. This encodes CASTPGSSGSYEQYF.

The genes are TRBV5-5 and TRBJ1-1; D is possibly TRBD1 (6 bases). This CDR3 contains 14 residues. Per germline, CDR1 SGHKS and CDR2 YYEKEE (reference sequence). The V end was cut by 4 bases, the J end by 3 bases, with 13 bases between. The CDR3: CASSLRGADTEAFF. CDR3 sequence (DNA): TGTGCCAGCAGCCTACGGGGGGCGGACACTGAAGCTTTCTTT.